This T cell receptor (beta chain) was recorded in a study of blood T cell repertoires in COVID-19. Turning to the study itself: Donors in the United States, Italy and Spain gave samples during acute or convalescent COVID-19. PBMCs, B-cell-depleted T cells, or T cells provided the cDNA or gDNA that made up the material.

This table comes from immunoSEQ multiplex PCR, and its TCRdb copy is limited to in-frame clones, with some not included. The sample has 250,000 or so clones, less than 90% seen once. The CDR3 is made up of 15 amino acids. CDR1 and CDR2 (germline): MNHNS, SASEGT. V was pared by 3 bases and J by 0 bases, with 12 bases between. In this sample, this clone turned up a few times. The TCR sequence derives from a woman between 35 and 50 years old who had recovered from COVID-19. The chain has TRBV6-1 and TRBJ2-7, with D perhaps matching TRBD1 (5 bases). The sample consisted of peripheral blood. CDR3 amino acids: CASSEEGANSYEQYF. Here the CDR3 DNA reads TGTGCCAGCAGTGAGGAAGGGGCGAACTCCTACGAGCAGTACTTC.